This record concerns one T cell receptor (beta chain) sequence. What it binds is not known. Germline V gene lookup returns CDR1 SNHLY and CDR2 FYNNEI. CDR3 length equals 12 residues. V dropped 2 bases and J dropped 16; count of bases not matched to a gene: 5. The data belong to a study of shared clonotypes between healthy human individuals. Regarding the study as a whole: It was the non-shared clonotypes that had lower generation probabilities than clonotypes shared by all four donors.

Original data processing: ImmunoSEQ only sent back junction sequences with no quality scores, so filtering was done differently. Sequencing used immunoSEQ multiplex PCR; TCRdb keeps in-frame clones, though not all of them. The DNA was the basis for D and trimming; V, J and clone size are from that table. The repertoire holds 730,000 or so clones, with 60% to 80% as singletons. The clonotype originates from a woman in her 30s in good health. Specimen: memory CD4+ T cells sorted from blood. Subset noted: CD45RA-negative fraction. This chain connects TRBV2 to TRBJ1-5; 10 bases match TRBD1. CDR3 coding DNA: TGTGCCAGCAGTGAATCCGGGACAGGGGTCCATTTT. Its protein product is CASSESGTGVHF. The variable domain in full, completed from reference TRBV2 and TRBJ1-5, reads EPEVTQTPSHQVTQMGQEVILRCVPISNHLYFYWYRQILGQKVEFLVSFYNNEISEKSEIFDDQFSVERPDGSNFTLKIRSTKLEDSAMYFCASSESGTGVHFGDGTRLSIL.